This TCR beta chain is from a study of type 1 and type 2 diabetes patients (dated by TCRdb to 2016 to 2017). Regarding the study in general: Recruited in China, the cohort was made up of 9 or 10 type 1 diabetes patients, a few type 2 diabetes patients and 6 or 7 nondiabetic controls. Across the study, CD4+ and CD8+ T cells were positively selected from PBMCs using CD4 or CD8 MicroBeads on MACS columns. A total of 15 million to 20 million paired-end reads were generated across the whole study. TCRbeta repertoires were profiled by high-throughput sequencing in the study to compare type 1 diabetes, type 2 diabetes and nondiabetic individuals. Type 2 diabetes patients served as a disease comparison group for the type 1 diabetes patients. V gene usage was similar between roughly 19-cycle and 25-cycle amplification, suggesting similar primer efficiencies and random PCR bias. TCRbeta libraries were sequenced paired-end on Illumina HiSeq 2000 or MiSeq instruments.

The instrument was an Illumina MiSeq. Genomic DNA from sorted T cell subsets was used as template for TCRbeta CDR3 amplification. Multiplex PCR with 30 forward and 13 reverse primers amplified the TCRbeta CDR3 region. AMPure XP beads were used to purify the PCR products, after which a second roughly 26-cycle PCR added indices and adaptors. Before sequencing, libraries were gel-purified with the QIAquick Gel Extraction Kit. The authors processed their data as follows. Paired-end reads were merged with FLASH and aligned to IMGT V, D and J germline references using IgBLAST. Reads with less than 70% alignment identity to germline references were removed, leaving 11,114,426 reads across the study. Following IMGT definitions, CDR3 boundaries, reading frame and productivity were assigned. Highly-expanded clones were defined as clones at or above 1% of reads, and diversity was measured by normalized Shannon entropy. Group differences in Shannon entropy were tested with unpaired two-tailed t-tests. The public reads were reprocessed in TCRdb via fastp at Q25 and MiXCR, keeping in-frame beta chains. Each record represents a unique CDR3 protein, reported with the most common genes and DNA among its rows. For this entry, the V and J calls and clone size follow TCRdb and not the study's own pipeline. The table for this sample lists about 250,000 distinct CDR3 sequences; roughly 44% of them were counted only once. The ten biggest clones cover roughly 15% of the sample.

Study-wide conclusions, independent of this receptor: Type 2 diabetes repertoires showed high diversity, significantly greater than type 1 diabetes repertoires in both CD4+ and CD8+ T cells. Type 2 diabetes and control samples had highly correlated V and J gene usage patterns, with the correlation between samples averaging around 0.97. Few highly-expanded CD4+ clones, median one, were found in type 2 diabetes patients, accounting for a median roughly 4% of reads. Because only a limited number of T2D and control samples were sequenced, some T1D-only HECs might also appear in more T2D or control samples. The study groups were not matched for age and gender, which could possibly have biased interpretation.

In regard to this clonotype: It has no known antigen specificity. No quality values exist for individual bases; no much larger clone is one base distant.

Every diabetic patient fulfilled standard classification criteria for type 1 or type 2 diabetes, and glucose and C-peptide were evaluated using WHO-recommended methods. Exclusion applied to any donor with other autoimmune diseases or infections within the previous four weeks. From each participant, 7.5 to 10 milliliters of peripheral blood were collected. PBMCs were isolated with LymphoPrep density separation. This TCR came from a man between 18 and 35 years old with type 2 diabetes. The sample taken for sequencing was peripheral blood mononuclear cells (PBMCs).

The sequenced DNA: TGTGCCAGCAGCTTAGGGCAGATGACCTACACCTTC. Its protein product is CASSLGQMTYTF. The rearrangement combines TRBV7-2 with TRBJ1-2; there is no confident call for the D gene. Trimming at the junction amounts to 1 base on V and 10 bases on J, and the germline ends lie 10 bases apart. The CDR3 measures 12 amino acids from cysteine to phenylalanine. Just the 36-base CDR3 DNA is kept, in frame starting at base 1. CDR1 SGHTA and CDR2 FQGNSA are derived from the germline V gene.